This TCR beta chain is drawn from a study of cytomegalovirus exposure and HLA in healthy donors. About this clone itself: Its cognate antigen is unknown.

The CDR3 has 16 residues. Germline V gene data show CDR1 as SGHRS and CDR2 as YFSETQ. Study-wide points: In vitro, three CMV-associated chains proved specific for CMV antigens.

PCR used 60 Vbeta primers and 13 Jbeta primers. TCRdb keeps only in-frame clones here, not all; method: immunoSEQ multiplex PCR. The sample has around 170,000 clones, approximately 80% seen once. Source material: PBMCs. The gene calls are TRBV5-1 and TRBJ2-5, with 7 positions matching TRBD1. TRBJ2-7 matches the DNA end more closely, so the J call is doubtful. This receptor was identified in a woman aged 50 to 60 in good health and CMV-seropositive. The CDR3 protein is CASSLAQGMAFYEQYF. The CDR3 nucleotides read TGCGCCAGCAGCTTGGCACAGGGGATGGCTTTCTACGAGCAGTACTTC.